This record looks at one T cell receptor beta chain sequence and its context. It lacks a known antigen. No base-level quality is on record; no much larger clone is a single base apart. Inclusive of the bounding cysteine and phenylalanine, the CDR3 is 15 residues long. Only CDR3 DNA is held: 45 bases, read in frame from base 1. The V end gives up 5 bases and the J end 6 bases, leaving 9 bases in the junction not matched to a gene. In the germline V gene, CDR1 corresponds to MRHNA and CDR2 to SNTAGT. These data belong to a study of shared clonotypes between healthy human individuals (TCRdb year 2020). As for the study more broadly: The cohort comprised two women and a few men aged 18 to 49 years. For each donor, CD4 naive and CD4 memory were each given three plates, CD8 naive was given two plates, and CD8 memory was given one plate. The study deeply sequenced blood TCR repertoires of five healthy adults to estimate repertoire size and the extent of clonotype sharing between individuals. To increase sequencing depth and limit assay-specific biases, TCR repertoire library preparation and sequencing were carried out by different laboratories using diverse techniques. Between about 0.85 and 10 billion PBMCs per donor were obtained by leukapheresis.

The donors were healthy, HIV-negative adults who had no recently reported acute infections or vaccinations. Every donor was a Caucasian adult living in Nashville, Tennessee, USA. CD4+ T cells were enriched by magnetic negative selection; naive cells were then positively selected on CD45RA, and the negative fraction formed the memory subset. After blood collection by leukapheresis, PBMCs were isolated using Ficoll-Histopaque density gradient centrifugation and then cryopreserved in the vapor phase of liquid nitrogen. Analytical flow cytometry was used to check the purity and quantity of every magnetically sorted T cell population. From each sorted fraction, genomic DNA was isolated and quantified by UV absorbance on a Nanodrop 2000c. Using the deep immunoSEQ assay, multiplex PCR amplified TCR CDR3 regions from genomic DNA. Extracted genomic DNA from each cell subset was distributed evenly across all wells of several immunoSEQ 96-well plates, and each plate was treated as a replicate. Each replicate PCR for sorted subsets received around 200 ng genomic DNA, equal to around 32,000 T cell genomes. The purified libraries were quantified using a Qubit 3.0 fluorometer, sized with a Bioanalyzer 2100, and then quantified again using the KAPA Library Quantification kit. A separate single-read 150-cycle Illumina NextSeq 550 flow cell was used to sequence each immunoSEQ 96-well plate. The original pipeline was this. Because the immunoSEQ output held only junctional sequences and lacked quality scores, the filtering could not match the filtering applied to full-length reads. To assign V/J genes and CDR3, sequences were annotated using PyIR, a Python wrapper for IgBLAST v1.9, with IMGT germline references. Reads were removed for weak V/J assignments (E-value above 1e-6), missing CDR3, stop codons, out-of-frame junctions, or ambiguous translated residues. V3J clonotypes were defined by identical inferred V gene, J gene, and CDR3 amino acid sequence. Percentage overlap between repertoires was calculated by dividing the number of shared unique clonotypes by the size of the smaller repertoire. RTK rarefaction, the Chao1 estimator, and Recon v2.1 estimates of unobserved clonotypes were used to assess repertoire richness. Generation probabilities were computed with OLGA for all TCRbeta clonotypes obtained by the gDNA method from four donors. The clones in this table, taken by TCRdb from immuneACCESS, are in-frame only. Not every clone is retained; where verified, under half of the shortfall comes from an unresolved V gene, and the cause of the rest is unknown. V, J and clone size reflect that table, while D and trimming were determined from the DNA. The table for this sample lists 1.4 million to 1.5 million clones; roughly 96% of them were counted only once. The top ten clonotypes cover approximately 1.1% of the sample.

Points the paper makes about the study in general: Higher generation probabilities were observed for clonotypes shared by all four sorted-subset donors than for non-shared clonotypes. Based on pairwise subsampling, the degree of clonotype sharing among donors was expected to be affected by sequencing depth. Rarefaction of sorted-subset datasets indicated incomplete sequencing despite the large sequencing depth. Approximately 4.8% of naive CD4, 3.5% of naive CD8, roughly 2.4% of memory CD4, and less than 0.45% of memory CD8 clonotypes were shared across a few donors. Estimated clonotype richness was generally larger for naive than for memory subsets. Because the study included a small number of donors, the genetic and exposure-history diversity represented was limited. Sampling was restricted to blood, and TCR repertoires in tissues likely differ from the TCR repertoires found in blood.

The sequence derives from a man aged 30 to 39 in good health. The material sequenced was naive CD4+ T cells sorted from blood. The cell subset or site label of this sample denotes: CD45RA+ positively selected. The chain is encoded by TRBV6-4 joined to TRBJ2-1; a stretch of 8 junction bases matches TRBD1. The CDR3 here reads CASSSGTGWVNEQFF. The DNA reads TGTGCCAGCAGTTCCGGGACAGGATGGGTCAATGAGCAGTTCTTC.